These 27 T cell receptor beta chains originate from one sample sequenced in a study of blood T cell repertoires in COVID-19. The assay was immunoSEQ multiplex PCR, and TCRdb's table has in-frame clones only and misses some. The sample has about 220,000 clones; roughly nine tenths are singletons. The sequencing sample was made of PBMCs or T cells enriched from blood (not recorded which). The receptors stem from a woman aged 30 to 39 who had recovered from COVID-19.

This sequence joins TRBV7-8 and TRBJ1-2; D might be TRBD1 (6 bases). With 0 bases removed from V and 0 bases from J, the gap between germline ends came to 20 bases. The CDR3 has 19 residues. CDR1 and CDR2 (germline): SGHVS, FQNEAQ. The CDR3 DNA follows: TGTGCCAGCAGCTTAGCGCTCGGACAGCCAAACGCCTCTAACTATGGCTACACCTTC. Its protein is CASSLALGQPNASNYGYTF.

This chain uses TRBV11-2 with TRBJ1-2, with no clear D. V lost 4 bases and J 0 bases, leaving 12 bases between the germline ends. CDR1 is SGHAT and CDR2 is FQNNGV in the germline V gene. The length of the CDR3 is 15 residues. The CDR3 DNA reads as TGTGCCAGCAGCTCATACAGTACAGCTAACTATGGCTACACCTTC. Translation gives CASSSYSTANYGYTF.

V gene TRBV7-3 combines with J gene TRBJ1-1; D remains unclear. V lost 5 bases to trimming and J lost 0 bases, with 10 bases between them. This CDR3 has 14 residues. The germline gives CDR1 SGHTA, CDR2 FQGTGA. The CDR3: CASSPGILNTEAFF. DNA for the CDR3: TGTGCCAGCAGCCCCGGGATATTGAACACTGAAGCTTTCTTT.

Notes on this clone: A junction boundary mismatches the germline segment, possibly from a read error. The rearrangement uses TRBV4-1 and TRBJ2-4; 7 bases map to TRBD2. Germline assignment: CDR1 MGHRA and CDR2 YSYEKL. CDR3 length: 15 amino acids. The CDR3 region has the DNA TGCGCCAGCAGTCAAGAGTCGGGGGGCAAAAACATTCAGTACTTC. The encoded protein is CASSQESGGKNIQYF.

The chain couples TRBV18 to TRBJ1-6, with a weak D call TRBD1 (5 bases). This CDR3 comprises 13 residues. CDR1 KGHSH and CDR2 LQKENI come from the germline V gene. V was clipped by 3 bases and J by 8 bases, with 8 bases between them. In nucleotides, the CDR3 is TGTGCCAGCTCACCGGGGGGGGATTCACCCCTCCACTTT. It translates to CASSPGGDSPLHF.

This chain connects TRBV7-9 to TRBJ2-7; D not resolved. The CDR3 extends over 12 amino acids. Germline V gene lookup returns CDR1 SEHNR and CDR2 FQNEAQ (reference sequence). The ends were cut back, 2 bases at V and 5 bases at J, with 7 bases in the middle. The CDR3 loop reads CASSLRGNEQYF. CDR3 coding DNA: TGTGCCAGCAGCTTAAGAGGTAACGAGCAGTACTTC. Complete variable domain (other parts from reference TRBV7-9 and TRBJ2-7): DTGVSQNPRHKITKRGQNVTFRCDPISEHNRLYWYRQTLGQGPEFLTYFQNEAQLEKSRLLSDRFSAERPKGSFSTLEIQRTEQGDSAMYLCASSLRGNEQYFGPGTRLTVT.

In its sample, this clone was seen once. One junction end disagrees with the germline gene, perhaps due to a read error. J is TRBJ2-1 and V is TRBV29-1; TRBD1 is a possible D gene (5 bases). Looked up from germline, CDR1 is SQVTM and CDR2 is ANQGSEA. The CDR3 runs 12 residues. As DNA, the CDR3 is TGCAGCGCCCTACAGGATTACAATGAGCTGTTCTTC. Translating gives CSALQDYNELFF.

The rearrangement joins TRBV2 to TRBJ2-7; TRBD1 matches 10 bases. Per the germline V gene, CDR1 is SNHLY and CDR2 is FYNNEI. V dropped 7 bases and J dropped 2; count of bases not matched to a gene: 5. The CDR3 has 14 amino acids. The CDR3: CASNAGTGAYEQYF. The CDR3 nucleotides read TGTGCCAGCAACGCCGGGACAGGGGCCTACGAGCAGTACTTC.

The chain has TRBV2 and TRBJ1-2, with D uncertain. Trimming took 5 bases from V and 7 from J, leaving 8 bases between them. CDR3 length: 11 amino acids. The germline V gene has CDR1 SNHLY and CDR2 FYNNEI. Written as DNA, the CDR3 is TGTGCCAGCAGTCAGGTAGTTGGCTACACCTTC. It encodes CASSQVVGYTF.

The chain couples TRBV9 to TRBJ1-4, with 9 bases that match TRBD1. The CDR3 spans 15 residues. Trimming cost V 3 bases and J 8 bases; bases outside gene matches: 8. Looked up from germline, CDR1 is SGDLS and CDR2 is YYNGEE. The CDR3 nucleotides are TGTGCCAGCAGCGCAGGACAGGGGAGGTGGGAAAAACTGTTTTTT. This translates into CASSAGQGRWEKLFF.

The CDR3 DNA follows: TGCGCCAGCAGCCTGCGACAGGGGCCCGGTCAGCCCCAGCATTTT. The encoded protein is CASSLRQGPGQPQHF. The V and J genes are TRBV4-3 and TRBJ1-5; 8 nucleotides agree with TRBD1. In germline, CDR1 is LGHNA, CDR2 YSLEER. V gave up 4 bases and J gave up 6 bases; unmatched junction bases: 8. CDR3 length: 15 residues.

The V gene is TRBV5-1, the J gene TRBJ2-1; 9 nucleotides match TRBD2. The CDR3 extends over 15 amino acids. Germline V lookup: CDR1 SGHRS, CDR2 YFSETQ. V gave up 4 bases and J gave up 7 bases; unmatched junction bases: 9. CDR3 DNA sequence: TGCGCCAGCAGCGCCAAAGCGGGGGGAATGAATGAGCAGTTCTTC. The encoded protein is CASSAKAGGMNEQFF.

V gene TRBV12-3 or TRBV12-4 combines with J gene TRBJ1-1; D remains ambiguous. Trimming stripped 3 bases from V and 4 bases from J, with 9 bases between. The CDR3 consists of 13 residues. CDR3 nucleotide sequence: TGTGCCAGCAGTTTCGGGGAGGGCACTGAAGCTTTCTTT. It yields the protein CASSFGEGTEAFF.

The J gene is TRBJ2-7, the V gene TRBV10-1; D might be TRBD2 (6 bases). Germline CDR1 and CDR2: WNHNN and SYGVQD (reference sequence). The CDR3 runs 14 residues. V was pared by 1 base and J by 1 base, with 8 bases between. The CDR3 region has the DNA TGCGCCAGCAGTGAGTACCGGGGGTCCTACGAGCAGTACTTC. This gives the protein CASSEYRGSYEQYF.

V and J are TRBV5-1 and TRBJ1-2; no firm D call. Trimming cost V 0 bases and J 2 bases, with 5 bases left between them. This CDR3 region has 13 residues. CDR1 is SGHRS and CDR2 is YFSETQ in the germline V gene. Here the CDR3 reads CASSLDKNYGYTF. The CDR3 nucleotides read TGCGCCAGCAGCTTGGACAAGAACTATGGCTACACCTTC.

This clone was observed a single time. The chain is built from TRBV19 and TRBJ1-5; tentatively, D is TRBD1 (6 bases). V was trimmed by 6 bases and J by 3 bases, leaving 9 bases between them. Germline V gives CDR1 LNHDA, CDR2 SQIVND (reference sequence). The CDR3 is 13 amino acids. As DNA, the CDR3 is TGTGCCAGTAGCTGGACAGTCAATCAGCCCCAGCATTTT. Its protein is CASSWTVNQPQHF. The variable domain in full, with the rest retrieved from reference TRBV19 and TRBJ1-5, is DGGITQSPKYLFRKEGQNVTLSCEQNLNHDAMYWYRQDPGQGLRLIYYSQIVNDFQKGDIAEGYSVSREKKESFPLTVTSAQKNPTAFYLCASSWTVNQPQHFGDGTRLSIL.

The rearrangement links TRBV5-1 to TRBJ2-3; 10 nucleotides align to TRBD2. Germline trimming cut 0 bases from V and 2 bases from J; bases unmatched to any gene: 3. Per the germline V gene, CDR1 is SGHRS and CDR2 is YFSETQ. The CDR3 length is 16 residues. The CDR3 region has the DNA TGCGCCAGCAGCTTGGTAGCGGGGGGCCTCACAGATACGCAGTATTTT. This translates into CASSLVAGGLTDTQYF.

The chain has TRBV6-2 or TRBV6-3 and TRBJ1-1; tentatively, D is TRBD1 (6 bases). Trimming cost V 8 bases and J 7 bases, with 20 bases left between them. The germline gives CDR1 MNHEY, CDR2 SVGEGT. This CDR3 region has 14 residues. CDR3 bases: TGTGCCAGCGGCCCGGCACAGGGTGTCGGTGAAGCTTTCTTT. It yields the protein CASGPAQGVGEAFF.

The CDR3 region has the DNA TGTGCCAGCAGCGTAGAGGGCAGGGGGCGGCCTAATGAAAAACTGTTTTTT. It yields the protein CASSVEGRGRPNEKLFF. The chain carries TRBV9 and TRBJ1-4; 8 bases agree with TRBD1. V was clipped by 0 bases and J by 3 bases; unmatched bases: 7. The CDR3 totals 17 residues. From germline, CDR1 is SGDLS and CDR2 YYNGEE.

This clone was detected once. The chain couples TRBV7-9 to TRBJ2-7, with D possibly TRBD1 on 5 matching bases. The CDR3 contains 14 residues. With 5 bases removed from V and 2 bases from J, the gap between germline ends came to 13 bases. Germline-derived CDR1 and CDR2 are SEHNR and FQNEAQ (reference sequence). DNA for the CDR3: TGTGCCAGCAGCCTGGAGACAGAAACCTACGAGCAGTACTTC. Amino acids: CASSLETETYEQYF.

The genes are TRBV29-1 and TRBJ2-2, with unresolved D. Trimming left V 3 bases short and J 6 bases short, with 8 bases between. There are 12 residues in the CDR3. CDR1 is SQVTM, CDR2 ANQGSEA, per germline. The CDR3 DNA reads as TGCAGCGTTGAGAAAGTAGCCGGGGAGCTGTTTTTT. Residues: CSVEKVAGELFF.

This clone was detected only once. The chain employs TRBV4-3 and TRBJ2-5; tentatively, D is TRBD2 (7 bases). The CDR3 contains 17 residues. The V gene lost 3 bases and the J gene lost 5 bases, with 22 bases spanning the gap. Germline assignment: CDR1 LGHNA and CDR2 YSLEER. The CDR3 nucleotides are TGCGCCAGCAGCCATATTCGTAAACTGGGGGGGCATGAGACCCAGTACTTC. Its protein product is CASSHIRKLGGHETQYF.

CDR3 amino acids: CASSVGLAGGYEQYF. Written as DNA, the CDR3 is TGTGCCAGTAGTGTCGGACTAGCGGGGGGCTACGAGCAGTACTTC. The V call is TRBV19, the J call TRBJ2-7, with 14 bases fitting TRBD2. This CDR3 contains 15 residues. With 5 bases clipped from V and 3 bases from J, the junction kept 3 bases outside the gene matches. Germline CDR1 reads LNHDA; CDR2 reads SQIVND (reference sequence). Together with reference TRBV19 and TRBJ2-7, the CDR3 gives the full variable domain: DGGITQSPKYLFRKEGQNVTLSCEQNLNHDAMYWYRQDPGQGLRLIYYSQIVNDFQKGDIAEGYSVSREKKESFPLTVTSAQKNPTAFYLCASSVGLAGGYEQYFGPGTRLTVT.

The chain has TRBV19 and TRBJ2-5; D might be TRBD1 (8 bases). The germline V gene encodes CDR1 LNHDA and CDR2 SQIVND (reference sequence). The CDR3 totals 16 residues. V dropped 3 bases and J dropped 2 bases, with 16 bases sitting between them. CDR3 nucleotides: TGTGCCAGTAGTATCCGACAGGGGAGGGGGCAAGAGACCCAGTACTTC. This encodes CASSIRQGRGQETQYF.

The DNA for the CDR3 is TGTGCCAGCTCGCTGACAGGGCTAACTAATGAAAAACTGTTTTTT. Translating it yields CASSLTGLTNEKLFF. V usage is TRBV18 and J usage is TRBJ1-4; 7 nucleotides line up with TRBD1. V lost 6 bases and J lost 1; bases outside the gene matches: 5. Germline CDR1 and CDR2: KGHSH and LQKENI. The CDR3 totals 15 residues.

V is TRBV6-5 and J is TRBJ2-5, with a weak D call TRBD1 (5 bases). This CDR3 region has 12 residues. With 5 bases removed from V and 5 bases from J, the gap between germline ends came to 9 bases. Looked up from germline, CDR1 is MNHEY and CDR2 is SVGAGI. As DNA, the CDR3 is TGTGCCAGCAGTCGACAGACGGAGACCCAGTACTTC. It is translated as CASSRQTETQYF.

CDR3 protein: CASRRLSSGNTIYF. The CDR3 DNA sequence: TGTGCCAGCAGAAGACTGAGCTCTGGAAACACCATATATTTT. The rearrangement joins TRBV6-5 to TRBJ1-3, with D uncertain. The CDR3 spans 14 residues. From germline, CDR1 is MNHEY and CDR2 SVGAGI. The V end lost 6 bases, the J end lost 0 bases, and 9 bases lay between the germline ends.